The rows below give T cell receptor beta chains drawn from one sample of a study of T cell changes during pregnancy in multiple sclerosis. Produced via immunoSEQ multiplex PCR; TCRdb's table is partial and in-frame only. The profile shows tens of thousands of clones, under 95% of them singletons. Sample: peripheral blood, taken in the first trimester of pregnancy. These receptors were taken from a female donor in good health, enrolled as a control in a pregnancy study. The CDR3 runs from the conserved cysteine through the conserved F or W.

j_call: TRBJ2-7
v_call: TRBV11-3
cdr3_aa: CASSPRLAGTYEQYF

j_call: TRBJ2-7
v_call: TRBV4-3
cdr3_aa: CASSQEGSGTYEQYF

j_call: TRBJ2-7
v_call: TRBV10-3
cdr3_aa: CAISESNILAASEQYF

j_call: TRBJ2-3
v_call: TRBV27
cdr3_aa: CASSPSETGNSDTQYF

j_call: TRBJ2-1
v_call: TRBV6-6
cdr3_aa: CASSSTSVGEQFF

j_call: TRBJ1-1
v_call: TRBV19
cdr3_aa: CASSKNSGTGEWNTEAFF

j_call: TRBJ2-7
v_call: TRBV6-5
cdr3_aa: CASSYSSSYEQYF

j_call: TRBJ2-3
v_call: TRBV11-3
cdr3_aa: CASSLSGDTQYF

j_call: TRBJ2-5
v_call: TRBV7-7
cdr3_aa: CASSFDRVETQYF

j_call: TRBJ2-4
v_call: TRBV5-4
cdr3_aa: CASSSGTSGRDIQYF

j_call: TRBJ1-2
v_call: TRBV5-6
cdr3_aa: CASSTGQGHGYTF

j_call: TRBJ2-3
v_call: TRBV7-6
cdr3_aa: CASSSEGAADTQYF

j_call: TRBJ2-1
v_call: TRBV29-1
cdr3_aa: CSVEGLAGRNEQFF

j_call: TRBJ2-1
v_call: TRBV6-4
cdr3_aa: CASSDSGGYNEQFF

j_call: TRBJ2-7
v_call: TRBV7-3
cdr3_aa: CASSLTGRGDYEQYF

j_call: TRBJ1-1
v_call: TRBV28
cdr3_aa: CATKGRELNTEAFF

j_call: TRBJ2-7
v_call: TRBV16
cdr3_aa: CASSQSLRDRDGEQYF

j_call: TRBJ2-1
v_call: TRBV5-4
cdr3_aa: CASSLLAGSYNEQFF

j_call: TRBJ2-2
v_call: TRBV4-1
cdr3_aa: CASSQDLGASGELFF

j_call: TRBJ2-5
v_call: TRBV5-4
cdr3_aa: CASSFTGSGALQETQYF

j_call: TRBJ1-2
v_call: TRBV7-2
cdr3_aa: CASSPLGGRDGYTF

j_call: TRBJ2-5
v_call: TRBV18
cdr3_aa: CATQGQGGETQYF

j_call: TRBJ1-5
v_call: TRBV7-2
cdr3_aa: CASSLDRVSGNQPQHF

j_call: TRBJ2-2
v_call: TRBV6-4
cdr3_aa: CASSDWDSPAGELFF

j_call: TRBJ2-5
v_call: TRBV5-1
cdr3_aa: CASSFPDRQETQYF

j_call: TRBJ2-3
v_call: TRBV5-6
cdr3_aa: CASSLGADTQYF

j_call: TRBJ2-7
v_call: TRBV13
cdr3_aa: CASSLISGHEQYF

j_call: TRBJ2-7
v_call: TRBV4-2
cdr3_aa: CASSQDASGGSLYEQYF

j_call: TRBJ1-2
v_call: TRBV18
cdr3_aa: CASSPGTGSNYGYTF

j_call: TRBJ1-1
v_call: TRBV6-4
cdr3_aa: CASSVDRANTEAFF

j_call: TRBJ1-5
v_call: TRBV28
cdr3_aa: CASSRTGNQPQHF

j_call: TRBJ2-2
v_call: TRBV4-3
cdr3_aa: CASSHGYPGELFF

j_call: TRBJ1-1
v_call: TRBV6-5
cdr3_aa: CASSYGGARKAEAFF

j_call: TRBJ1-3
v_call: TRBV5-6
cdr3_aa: CASSLLGGSSGNTIYF

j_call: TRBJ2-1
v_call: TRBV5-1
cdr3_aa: CASSLAQVYNEQFF

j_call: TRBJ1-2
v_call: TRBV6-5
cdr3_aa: CASNTGNYGYTF

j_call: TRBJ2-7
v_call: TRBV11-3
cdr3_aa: CASSLDGSYEQYF

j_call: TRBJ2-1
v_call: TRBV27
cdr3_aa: CASSFPTPGLAGGRPYNEQFF

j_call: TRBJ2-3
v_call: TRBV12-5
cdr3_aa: CASGSNSGRAIDTQYF

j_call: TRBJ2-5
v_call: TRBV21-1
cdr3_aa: CASSSRLAEPFGASVETETQYF

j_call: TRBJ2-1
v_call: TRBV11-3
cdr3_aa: CASSSPDGLYNEQFF

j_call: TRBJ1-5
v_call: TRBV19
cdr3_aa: CASSIDWEQPQHF

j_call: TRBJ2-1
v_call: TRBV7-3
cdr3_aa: CASSPWDRAAYNEQFF

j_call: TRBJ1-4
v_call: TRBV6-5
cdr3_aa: CASRRQGDEKLFF

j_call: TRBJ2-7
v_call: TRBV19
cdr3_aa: CASSPSGTPTYEQYF

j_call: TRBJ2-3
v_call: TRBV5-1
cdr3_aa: CASSLEGLGGTDTQYF

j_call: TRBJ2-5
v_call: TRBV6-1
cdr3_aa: CASAPGGQETQYF